This paragraph covers one T cell receptor beta chain sequence. Its antigen is not identified. A junction end diverges from the germline sequence, so it may reflect a read error. Individual cDNA molecules had unique molecular identifiers attached to them by the library. Original methodology: TCR counts had a median of about 94,000 per sample and spanned about 23,224 to 750,000. TCRdb re-analysed the RACE reads in MiXCR, keeping a single row per CDR3 protein. In this record, the V and J calls reflect TCRdb's handling and not the investigators' own analysis. The sample lists roughly 75,000 distinct CDR3 sequences, 8.6% occurring once. The CDR3 is 14 residues long. Germline V gene lookup returns CDR1 SGHNT and CDR2 YYREEE (reference sequence). Time point described: healthy volunteer bleed at 6 weeks. Total RNA came from unfractionated whole blood. The data derive from a study of human T cells and chemical hapten exposure.

General study points: After DPC sensitization, TCRs above 1 in 1000 frequency showed no change.

The sequencing input was whole blood. This TCR was recovered from a female donor in good health. Some clones in this sample may be carry-over from other donors' samples. The chain joins TRBV5-4 to TRBJ1-5; no reliable D call. The DNA of the CDR3 is TGTGTCAGCAGCTTATATGGGGTCACCCAGCCCCAGCATTTT. Protein sequence: CVSSLYGVTQPQHF.